The clone carrying this T cell receptor (beta chain) was observed once. Its specificity is unknown. Sequence at one end of the junction differs from germline and may be a read error. Some clones are missing from TCRdb's copy, which holds only in-frame ones; the method was immunoSEQ multiplex PCR. Of 40,000 to 55,000 clones in the sample, 80% are singletons; the top ten hold around 4%. These data originate in a study of T cells in localized non-small cell lung cancer. Study-wide results and limits: The appearance of a median about 60 of the top 100 tumor clones was seen in adjacent lung. One tumor region alone was sequenced, and heterogeneity therefore remains possible. Uninvolved nearby lung showed the greatest T cell clonality, exceeding that found in tumor.

This sequence originates from a woman aged 40 to 75 with stage II lung adenocarcinoma. The sample consisted of PBMCs, taken before any cancer treatment.

CDR3 nucleotide sequence: TGTGCCAGCAGCGTAACAGGTGGCCCGGGAAACACCATATATTTT. It is translated as CASSVTGGPGNTIYF. This chain uses TRBV7-3 with TRBJ1-3, with D tentatively TRBD1 (5 bases). This CDR3 has 15 amino acids. Germline V CDR1 and CDR2: SGHTA, FQGTGA.